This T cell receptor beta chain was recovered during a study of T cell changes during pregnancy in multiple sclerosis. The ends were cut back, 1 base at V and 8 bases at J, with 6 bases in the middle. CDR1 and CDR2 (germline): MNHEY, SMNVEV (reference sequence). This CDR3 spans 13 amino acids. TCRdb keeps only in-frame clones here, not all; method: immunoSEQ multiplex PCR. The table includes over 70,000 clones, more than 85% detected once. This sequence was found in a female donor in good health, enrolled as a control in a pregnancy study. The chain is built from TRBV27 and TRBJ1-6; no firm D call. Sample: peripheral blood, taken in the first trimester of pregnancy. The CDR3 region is CASSLWADSPLHF. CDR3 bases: TGTGCCAGCAGTTTATGGGCAGATTCACCCCTCCACTTT.